One sample yielded the 8 T cell receptor beta chains listed below, sequenced in a study of blood T cell repertoires in COVID-19. Only in-frame clones appear in the TCRdb table, and some are missing; sequencing was by immunoSEQ multiplex PCR. This table holds fewer than 200,000 clones, nearly 80% found once. The sequenced material came from peripheral blood. The origin of the receptors is a woman aged 70-85 years with acute or convalescent COVID-19.

This clone has just one count. This sequence joins TRBV30 and TRBJ2-2; D perhaps matches TRBD2 (6 bases). There are 15 residues in the CDR3. The germline V gene encodes CDR1 GTSNPN and CDR2 SVGIG (reference sequence). The V end was cut by 7 bases, the J end by 1 base, with 16 bases between. This chain's CDR3 is CASPGLPKNTGELFF. In nucleotides, the CDR3 is TGTGCCTCCCCGGGACTCCCGAAGAACACCGGGGAGCTGTTTTTT.

This clone was detected only once. The V gene is TRBV19, the J gene TRBJ2-1; 7 nucleotides line up with TRBD1. Germline V gene data show CDR1 as LNHDA and CDR2 as SQIVND (reference sequence). With V trimmed by 3 bases and J by 14 bases, 10 bases remained unmatched. The CDR3 is 13 residues long. CDR3: CASSINPGQLEFF. DNA of the CDR3: TGTGCCAGTAGTATCAACCCGGGACAGCTAGAGTTCTTC.

V gene TRBV27 combines with J gene TRBJ1-1; TRBD1 is a possible D gene (5 bases). Trimming removed 5 bases at V and 0 bases at J, with 13 bases between. Germline loops: CDR1 MNHEY, CDR2 SMNVEV (reference sequence). CDR3 size: 15 residues. CDR3 sequence (DNA): TGTGCCAGCAGTCAACGGGGGGGAATGAACACTGAAGCTTTCTTT. Translated, it gives CASSQRGGMNTEAFF.

The V call is TRBV2, the J call TRBJ1-2, with 12 bases lining up with TRBD1. CDR3 length: 19 residues. V was clipped by 3 bases and J by 4 bases; unmatched bases: 15. In germline, CDR1 is SNHLY, CDR2 FYNNEI. The CDR3 loop reads CASSEGSTGTGGAGYGYTF. Written as DNA, the CDR3 is TGTGCCAGCAGTGAGGGTAGCACCGGGACAGGGGGCGCCGGCTATGGCTACACCTTC. The full variable domain, its missing parts supplied by reference TRBV2 and TRBJ1-2, is EPEVTQTPSHQVTQMGQEVILRCVPISNHLYFYWYRQILGQKVEFLVSFYNNEISEKSEIFDDQFSVERPDGSNFTLKIRSTKLEDSAMYFCASSEGSTGTGGAGYGYTFGSGTRLTVV.

V is TRBV28 and J is TRBJ1-1; a possible D gene is TRBD1 (5 bases). Germline CDR1 and CDR2: MDHEN and SYDVKM. Trimming shortened V by 6 bases and J by 3 bases, and 20 bases separated the two germline ends. This CDR3 is 16 amino acids long. CDR3 sequence (DNA): TGTGCCAGCAGCCGAACAATCGGGGGTTGGGACACTGAAGCTTTCTTT. It yields the protein CASSRTIGGWDTEAFF.

CDR3 DNA sequence: TGTGCCAGCAGCATGTGGGACAGGGGAAATTACAATGAGCAGTTCTTC. It specifies CASSMWDRGNYNEQFF. The chain is built from TRBV2 and TRBJ2-1, with TRBD1 identical over 10 bases. Germline CDR1 and CDR2: SNHLY and FYNNEI. The CDR3 extends over 16 amino acids. V trimming: 6 bases; J trimming: 4 bases; junction bases outside the gene matches: 9.

The chain is built from TRBV6-1 and TRBJ2-5; TRBD2 matches 13 bases. The germline gives CDR1 MNHNS, CDR2 SASEGT. The V gene end was trimmed by 0 bases and the J gene end by 5 bases; junction bases not matched to a gene: 9. The CDR3 extends over 18 amino acids. The CDR3 DNA is TGTGCCAGCAGTGAAGCGCCAGGACTAGCGGGAGTGTGGGAGACCCAGTACTTC. Translated: CASSEAPGLAGVWETQYF.

The rearrangement joins TRBV7-2 to TRBJ2-5; 14 bases are shared with TRBD2. The V gene end was trimmed by 5 bases and the J gene end by 4 bases; junction bases not matched to a gene: 6. The CDR3 extends over 16 amino acids. Germline-derived CDR1 and CDR2 are SGHTA and FQGNSA. The DNA for the CDR3 is TGTGCCAGCAGCCCGACTAGCGGGGGGGTGGGAGAGACCCAGTACTTC. Translated: CASSPTSGGVGETQYF.